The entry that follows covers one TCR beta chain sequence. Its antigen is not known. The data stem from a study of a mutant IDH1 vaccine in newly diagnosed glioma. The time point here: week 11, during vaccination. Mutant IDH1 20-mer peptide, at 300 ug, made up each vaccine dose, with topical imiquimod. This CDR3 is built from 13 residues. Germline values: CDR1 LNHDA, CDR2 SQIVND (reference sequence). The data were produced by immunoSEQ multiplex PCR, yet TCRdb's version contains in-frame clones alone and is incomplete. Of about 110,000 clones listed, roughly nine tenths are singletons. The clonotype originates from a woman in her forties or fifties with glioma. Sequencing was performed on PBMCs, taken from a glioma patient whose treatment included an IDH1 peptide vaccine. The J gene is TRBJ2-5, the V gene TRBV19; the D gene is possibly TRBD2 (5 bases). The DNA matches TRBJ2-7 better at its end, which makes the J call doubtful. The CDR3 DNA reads TGTGCCAGTAGCTTGGGAGTAGTACACGAGCAGTACTTC. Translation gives CASSLGVVHEQYF.